Shown below are 19 T cell receptor beta chains from a single sample sequenced in a study of shared clonotypes between healthy human individuals (dated by TCRdb to 2019 to 2021). The library came from the immunoSEQ multiplex PCR assay. This immuneACCESS table, as held by TCRdb, lists in-frame sequences with V and J called but not all clones. Of the missing ones, under half trace to an unresolved V gene in checked studies; the others have no known cause. The sample table contains around 700,000 clones; only one count was recorded for 73% of them. The top ten constitute about 1.8% of the sample. The sample consisted of memory CD4+ T cells sorted from blood. The cell subset or site label, read with the paper, signifies: CD45RA-negative fraction. The receptors originated from a woman aged 25-40 years in good health.

CDR3 in amino acids: CAWSIGTGRYEQYF. CDR3 DNA sequence: TGTGCCTGGAGTATAGGTACAGGCCGCTACGAGCAGTACTTC. The gene calls are TRBV30 and TRBJ2-7, with D perhaps TRBD1 (5 bases). CDR3 length: 14 residues. Germline-derived CDR1 and CDR2 are GTSNPN and SVGIG (reference sequence). Trimming shortened V by 2 bases and J by 3 bases, and 14 bases separated the two germline ends.

This rearrangement joins TRBV6-5 to TRBJ1-5, with unresolved D. CDR1 MNHEY and CDR2 SVGAGI come from the germline V gene. V lost 4 bases, J lost 4 bases, and 11 bases lay in between. The CDR3 is 14 residues long. CDR3 loop: CASSFPGGNQPQHF. Here the CDR3 DNA reads TGTGCCAGCAGTTTCCCAGGCGGTAATCAGCCCCAGCATTTT.

This clone was counted only a few times. This sample also contains other DNA sequences that code for the same CDR3. This chain links TRBV29-1 with TRBJ2-5; TRBD1 is a possible D gene (6 bases). Germline CDR1 SQVTM, CDR2 ANQGSEA. The CDR3 spans 12 residues. Trimming cost V 3 bases and J 5 bases, with 10 bases left between them. CDR3: CSVDRGRETQYF. CDR3 nucleotides: TGCAGCGTTGACAGGGGAAGGGAGACCCAGTACTTC.

V and J are TRBV5-4 and TRBJ1-5; D is possibly TRBD1 (5 bases). The CDR3 loop spans 15 amino acids. Germline CDR1 and CDR2: SGHNT and YYREEE (reference sequence). The germline V and J ends were trimmed by 0 bases and 3 bases, with 10 bases remaining between them. The CDR3 loop reads CASSLGGTHNQPQHF. Here the CDR3 DNA reads TGTGCCAGCAGCTTGGGGGGGACTCACAATCAGCCCCAGCATTTT.

This clone was recorded once. The J gene is TRBJ2-5, the V gene TRBV28; 8 bases align to TRBD1. This CDR3 has 14 residues. Germline CDR1 is MDHEN and CDR2 is SYDVKM. With 6 bases clipped from V and 5 bases from J, the junction kept 8 bases outside the gene matches. Here the CDR3 reads CASSPDRGWETQYF. The CDR3 DNA is TGTGCCAGCAGCCCCGACAGGGGATGGGAGACCCAGTACTTC.

The chain uses TRBV5-6 and TRBJ2-5, with TRBD2 identical over 12 bases. The CDR3 runs to 16 residues. Unmatched junction bases numbered 8, after V lost 2 bases and J lost 6 bases. Germline V gives CDR1 SGHDT, CDR2 YYEEEE. The CDR3 DNA reads TGTGCCAGCAGCTTCAGACTAGCGGGAGTGGTGAAGACCCAGTACTTC. It encodes CASSFRLAGVVKTQYF.

A remark on this clone: Other DNA sequences of this sample code for an identical CDR3. The chain is built from TRBV27 and TRBJ2-3, with no clear D. Trimming removed 3 bases at V and 4 bases at J, with 11 bases between. The CDR3 runs 14 residues. Germline V gene sequence: CDR1 MNHEY, CDR2 SMNVEV (reference sequence). The CDR3 nucleotides are TGTGCCAGCAGTTTGCGTAGGGTGGCAGATACGCAGTATTTT. Protein: CASSLRRVADTQYF.

The chain recombines TRBV6-1 with TRBJ2-2; D is perhaps TRBD1 (6 bases). The CDR3 runs 15 residues. Trimming removed 5 bases at V and 4 bases at J, with 14 bases between. CDR1 and CDR2 from the germline V gene are MNHNS and SASEGT. As DNA, the CDR3 is TGTGCCAGCAGTCTCGACAGGTCGAGCACCGGGGAGCTGTTTTTT. The encoded protein is CASSLDRSSTGELFF.

As for this clone: This same CDR3 is encoded by further DNA sequences in the sample. The J gene is TRBJ2-7, the V gene TRBV2; D unresolved. Per germline, CDR1 SNHLY and CDR2 FYNNEI. The CDR3 length is 11 residues. The V and J ends lost 6 bases and 4 bases respectively, with 7 bases between them. CDR3 region: CASSQAYEQYF. The CDR3 region has the DNA TGTGCCAGCAGCCAAGCATACGAGCAGTACTTC.

The chain is built from TRBV6-1 and TRBJ2-5; D might be TRBD1 or TRBD2, each matching 5 bases. This CDR3 has 12 amino acids. Trimming took off 7 bases at V and 7 bases at J, with 13 bases between the two ends. Germline CDR1 reads MNHNS; CDR2 reads SASEGT. CDR3 sequence: CASTYGAGTQYF. CDR3 DNA sequence: TGTGCCAGCACCTACGGGGCAGGGACCCAGTACTTC.

The rearrangement links TRBV19 to TRBJ1-1; D gene ambiguous. The CDR3 covers 14 residues. V dropped 3 bases and J dropped 9 bases, with 17 bases sitting between them. Germline CDR1 is LNHDA and CDR2 is SQIVND (reference sequence). CDR3 loop: CASSMGYKTAKAFF. CDR3 coding DNA: TGTGCCAGTAGTATGGGGTATAAGACGGCGAAAGCTTTCTTT.

CDR3 nucleotide sequence: TGCAGCGTTGGATTAACTGGATCCCACGAGCAGTACTTC. It yields the protein CSVGLTGSHEQYF. The genes are TRBV29-1 and TRBJ2-7; D gene ambiguous. This CDR3 has 13 residues. The V end was cut by 4 bases, the J end by 5 bases, with 15 bases between. Germline assignment: CDR1 SQVTM and CDR2 ANQGSEA.

The J gene is TRBJ2-7, the V gene TRBV5-6, with unresolved D. V lost 0 bases and J lost 7, with 8 bases in between. This CDR3 has 12 residues. Germline assignment: CDR1 SGHDT and CDR2 YYEEEE. The CDR3 loop is CASSLAAREQYF. CDR3 DNA: TGTGCCAGCAGCTTGGCCGCGCGGGAGCAGTACTTC.

V is TRBV28 and J is TRBJ1-5; D ambiguous. The CDR3 length is 15 residues. The V gene lost 6 bases and the J gene lost 3 bases, with 15 bases spanning the gap. Germline V lookup: CDR1 MDHEN, CDR2 SYDVKM. The CDR3: CASRTPSGNNQPQHF. The CDR3 region has the DNA TGTGCCAGCAGGACGCCATCGGGGAACAATCAGCCCCAGCATTTT. Drawing the rest from reference TRBV28 and TRBJ1-5, the complete variable domain is DVKVTQSSRYLVKRTGEKVFLECVQDMDHENMFWYRQDPGLGLRLIYFSYDVKMKEKGDIPEGYSVSREKKERFSLILESASTNQTSMYLCASRTPSGNNQPQHFGDGTRLSIL.

The J gene is TRBJ1-1, the V gene TRBV7-8; D is perhaps TRBD1 (5 bases). Trimming cost V 5 bases and J 8 bases, with 15 bases left between them. The CDR3 loop spans 13 amino acids. CDR1 and CDR2 from the germline V gene are SGHVS and FQNEAQ. In DNA, the CDR3 is TGTGCCAGCAGCCCCCAGGCCAGGGAAGAAGCTTTCTTT. Translating it yields CASSPQAREEAFF. Complete variable domain (other parts from reference TRBV7-8 and TRBJ1-1): GAGVSQSPRYKVAKRGQDVALRCDPISGHVSLFWYQQALGQGPEFLTYFQNEAQLDKSGLPSDRFFAERPEGSVSTLKIQRTQQEDSAVYLCASSPQAREEAFFGQGTRLTVV.

The chain employs TRBV7-9 and TRBJ2-1; 10 positions match TRBD2. The CDR3 loop spans 17 amino acids. Germline V gene lookup returns CDR1 SEHNR and CDR2 FQNEAQ (reference sequence). V shed 1 base and J 8 bases; nucleotides not matched to a gene: 11. DNA for the CDR3: TGTGCCAGCAGCTTAGATCTCCGGCTAGCGGGAGTTGATGAGCAGTTCTTC. Encoded protein: CASSLDLRLAGVDEQFF.

The V gene is TRBV10-3, the J gene TRBJ2-4, with TRBD2 identical over 7 bases. The germline V gene encodes CDR1 ENHRY and CDR2 SYGVKD. Germline trimming cut 9 bases from V and 2 bases from J; bases unmatched to any gene: 7. CDR3 length: 14 residues. The CDR3 DNA reads as TGTGCCATTGCCCCCGGGGGGTCCAAAAACATTCAGTACTTC. This sequence encodes CAIAPGGSKNIQYF.

This chain joins TRBV28 and TRBJ1-2, with D possibly TRBD1 on 5 matching bases. Trimming removed 8 bases from V and 4 bases from J, with 11 bases in between. The length of the CDR3 is 12 residues. Per the germline V gene, CDR1 is MDHEN and CDR2 is SYDVKM. DNA for the CDR3: TGTGCCAGCCGGGGGGGTTTCTATGGCTACACCTTC. Protein product: CASRGGFYGYTF.

The chain uses TRBV11-1 and TRBJ1-1; D call uncertain. The CDR3 length is 16 residues. Between the trimmed V and J ends, which lost 3 bases and 1 base, there was a span of 15 bases. Germline V gene data show CDR1 as SGHAT and CDR2 as FQDESV (reference sequence). As DNA, the CDR3 is TGTGCCAGCAGCTTTAGGGCAGCCAGGTCGAACACTGAAGCTTTCTTT. Translation gives CASSFRAARSNTEAFF.